The 29 T cell receptor beta chains reported below all come from one sample, sequenced in a study of a mutant IDH1 vaccine in newly diagnosed glioma. Antigens for these TCRs are unknown. Time point noted: week 23, last vaccination. Every vaccine dose comprised 300 ug of mutant IDH1 20-mer peptide plus topical imiquimod. Only in-frame clones appear in the TCRdb table, and some are missing; sequencing was by immunoSEQ multiplex PCR. Counted here are tens of thousands of clones, about 87% occurring once; the ten biggest clones make up approximately 1.5%. The sequences come from PBMCs, collected from a glioma patient whose treatment included an IDH1 peptide vaccine. These receptors originate from a man aged 35 to 55 with glioma.

This clone was counted only a few times. The rearrangement joins TRBV2 to TRBJ2-6; TRBD1 agrees at 9 bases. CDR1 SNHLY and CDR2 FYNNEI come from the germline V gene. The J segment lost 2 bases and the V segment lost 9 bases, leaving 11 bases of the junction unmatched. The CDR3 is made up of 17 amino acids. CDR3 DNA sequence: TGTGCCAGGACAAGACAGGGGGGGTCGGCTGGGGCCAACGTCCTGACTTTC. Protein product: CARTRQGGSAGANVLTF.

The chain carries TRBV28 and TRBJ2-7; D may be TRBD1 (6 bases). Trimming shortened V by 7 bases and J by 1 base, and 11 bases separated the two germline ends. In germline, CDR1 is MDHEN, CDR2 SYDVKM. CDR3 length equals 13 residues. CDR3 coding DNA: TGTGCCAGCAACAGGGCCGGTTCCTACGAGCAGTACTTC. Encoded protein: CASNRAGSYEQYF. Full variable domain (outside the CDR3, taken from reference TRBV28 and TRBJ2-7): DVKVTQSSRYLVKRTGEKVFLECVQDMDHENMFWYRQDPGLGLRLIYFSYDVKMKEKGDIPEGYSVSREKKERFSLILESASTNQTSMYLCASNRAGSYEQYFGPGTRLTVT.

V is TRBV18 and J is TRBJ1-2, with D uncertain. Germline lookup yields CDR1 KGHSH and CDR2 LQKENI. There are 15 residues in the CDR3. V lost 2 bases to trimming and J lost 4 bases, with 14 bases between them. Here the CDR3 DNA reads TGTGCCAGCTCACCAGAGGTTTCGACGGCCTATGGCTACACCTTC. Translated, it gives CASSPEVSTAYGYTF.

The chain carries TRBV4-2 and TRBJ1-6; no clear D gene. V was clipped by 6 bases and J by 6 bases, with 12 bases between them. The CDR3 totals 14 residues. The germline gives CDR1 LGHNA, CDR2 YNFKEQ. CDR3 in amino acids: CASRIQISNSPLHF. In nucleotides, the CDR3 is TGTGCCAGCAGGATACAGATCAGTAATTCACCCCTCCACTTT.

The chain links TRBV6-5 to TRBJ2-5, with 12 positions matching TRBD2. Germline-derived CDR1 and CDR2 are MNHEY and SVGAGI. The CDR3 runs 16 residues. J lost 4 bases, V lost 3 bases, and 6 bases had no gene match. The CDR3 loop reads CASSYGLAGGPETQYF. The DNA of the CDR3 is TGTGCCAGCAGTTATGGGCTAGCGGGAGGGCCAGAGACCCAGTACTTC.

CDR3 DNA: TGTGCCAGCAGGTTTGTTGGGGGCACTGAAGCTTTCTTT. Translating it yields CASRFVGGTEAFF. This chain connects TRBV27 to TRBJ1-1; tentative D call: TRBD1 (5 bases). V was clipped by 6 bases and J by 4 bases, with 12 bases between them. Germline V CDR1 and CDR2: MNHEY, SMNVEV (reference sequence). This CDR3 is built from 13 residues.

The J gene is TRBJ2-7, the V gene TRBV20-1; no reliable D call. The germline gives CDR1 DFQATT, CDR2 SNEGSKA (reference sequence). V shed 3 bases and J shed 3 bases, with 6 bases lying between them. CDR3 length: 11 residues. The CDR3 reads CSARFNYEQYF. The CDR3 nucleotides are TGCAGTGCTAGGTTTAACTACGAGCAGTACTTC.

The rearrangement joins TRBV19 to TRBJ1-1; the match to TRBD1 covers 11 bases. In germline, CDR1 is LNHDA, CDR2 SQIVND (reference sequence). With V trimmed by 7 bases and J by 5 bases, 6 bases remained unmatched. CDR3 size: 14 residues. For the CDR3, the DNA is TGTGCCAGTAAAAGGACAGGGGGCGAAACTGAAGCTTTCTTT. Encoded protein: CASKRTGGETEAFF.

The chain recombines TRBV5-1 with TRBJ2-3, with 11 nucleotides matching TRBD2. Trimming at V came to 4 bases and at J to 0 bases, leaving 4 bases not matched to a gene. This CDR3 is built from 16 residues. Germline-derived CDR1 and CDR2 are SGHRS and YFSETQ. The CDR3 sequence is CASSVTSGASTDTQYF. The DNA of the CDR3 is TGCGCCAGCAGCGTGACTAGCGGGGCTAGCACAGATACGCAGTATTTT.

The chain employs TRBV6-1 and TRBJ2-1; D may be TRBD1 (6 bases). The length of the CDR3 is 12 residues. Germline CDR1 MNHNS, CDR2 SASEGT. Trimming pared 7 bases from V and 6 bases from J, leaving 10 bases between. The CDR3 spells CASITGINEQFF. Written as DNA, the CDR3 is TGTGCCAGCATTACAGGGATCAATGAGCAGTTCTTC.

This clone was seen only a few times. The rearrangement links TRBV7-9 to TRBJ1-2, with 7 bases identical to TRBD1. The CDR3 is made up of 13 amino acids. With V trimmed by 6 bases and J by 1 base, 2 bases remained unmatched. Germline values: CDR1 SEHNR, CDR2 FQNEAQ (reference sequence). DNA for the CDR3: TGTGCCAGCAGGCAGGGGGGTAACTATGGCTACACCTTC. As protein: CASRQGGNYGYTF.

The chain recombines TRBV10-3 with TRBJ2-4, with D tentatively TRBD1 (5 bases). This CDR3 is 14 amino acids long. Germline CDR1 ENHRY, CDR2 SYGVKD. V gave up 4 bases and J gave up 6 bases, with 13 bases separating them. The DNA of the CDR3 is TGTGCCATCAGTGGCGGATCGCAGGGAAACATTCAGTACTTC. This translates into CAISGGSQGNIQYF.

The chain is built from TRBV4-1 and TRBJ1-5; 9 bases agree with TRBD1. V was pared by 4 bases and J by 8 bases, with 6 bases of the junction left unmatched. The germline V gene encodes CDR1 MGHRA and CDR2 YSYEKL. The CDR3 consists of 14 residues. The chain's CDR3 is CASSPYGTGKPQHF. In DNA, the CDR3 is TGCGCCAGCAGCCCCTACGGGACAGGGAAGCCCCAGCATTTT.

The gene calls are TRBV28 and TRBJ1-1, with D possibly being TRBD1 (6 bases). Trimming removed 6 bases from V and 4 bases from J, with 18 bases in between. This CDR3 comprises 15 residues. Germline loops: CDR1 MDHEN, CDR2 SYDVKM. DNA of the CDR3: TGTGCCAGCAGGTACTCCGGGGGCGGGGCCACTGAAGCTTTCTTT. Protein: CASRYSGGGATEAFF.

The CDR3 nucleotides read TGTGCCAGTAGTCAGGGGTTAATCGGGGAGCTGTTTTTT. Its translation is CASSQGLIGELFF. The rearrangement uses TRBV19 and TRBJ2-2; tentatively, D is TRBD1 (6 bases). V was pared by 5 bases and J by 7 bases, with 11 bases between. Germline values: CDR1 LNHDA, CDR2 SQIVND (reference sequence). The CDR3 consists of 13 residues.

This clone was counted a single time. The rearrangement uses TRBV19 and TRBJ1-5; D is unresolved. CDR1 and CDR2 (germline): LNHDA, SQIVND (reference sequence). The CDR3 has 15 amino acids. Trimming removed 6 bases at V and 4 bases at J, with 16 bases between. The CDR3 nucleotides are TGTGCCAGTAGAAAAGTCCGGGGAACAAATCAGCCCCAGCATTTT. Translation gives CASRKVRGTNQPQHF.

This chain joins TRBV7-6 and TRBJ2-7; D gene unclear. The CDR3 sequence is 13 residues long. Germline values: CDR1 SGHVS, CDR2 FNYEAQ. V lost 5 bases, J lost 2 bases, and 10 bases lay in between. The CDR3 sequence is CASSQQNPYEQYF. In DNA form, the CDR3 reads TGTGCCAGCAGCCAACAGAATCCCTACGAGCAGTACTTC.

The V gene is TRBV5-4, the J gene TRBJ2-3, with D possibly matching TRBD2 (5 bases). The CDR3 spans 17 residues. The V end was cut by 3 bases, the J end by 0 bases, with 17 bases between. Germline values: CDR1 SGHNT, CDR2 YYREEE (reference sequence). The CDR3 sequence is CASSSTLVRTSTDTQYF. In DNA form, the CDR3 reads TGTGCCAGCAGCTCAACACTAGTCCGTACAAGCACAGATACGCAGTATTTT.

This chain links TRBV9 with TRBJ2-3, with TRBD2 matching 7 bases. CDR1 and CDR2 (germline): SGDLS, YYNGEE. The CDR3 contains 16 residues. With V trimmed by 3 bases and J by 2 bases, 9 bases remained unmatched. CDR3 residues: CASSGKAGIITDTQYF. CDR3 in DNA: TGTGCCAGCAGCGGGAAAGCGGGGATCATCACAGATACGCAGTATTTT. The whole variable domain, filled in from reference TRBV9 and TRBJ2-3, reads DSGVTQTPKHLITATGQRVTLRCSPRSGDLSVYWYQQSLDQGLQFLIQYYNGEERAKGNILERFSAQQFPDLHSELNLSSLELGDSALYFCASSGKAGIITDTQYFGPGTRLTVL.

This clone was counted between two and nine times. The V call is TRBV7-2, the J call TRBJ2-2; 9 nucleotides agree with TRBD2. The V gene's germline CDR1 is SGHTA and CDR2 FQGNSA. This CDR3 has 14 residues. V lost 2 bases and J lost 6; bases outside the gene matches: 1. CDR3 sequence (DNA): TGTGCCAGCAGCTTAATAGCGGGGGCCGGGGAGCTGTTTTTT. This codes for CASSLIAGAGELFF.

This clone was observed once. The chain uses TRBV6-4 and TRBJ2-7; no reliable D call. There are 14 residues in the CDR3. The V gene's germline CDR1 is MRHNA and CDR2 SNTAGT. V lost 7 bases to trimming and J lost 3 bases, with 16 bases between them. CDR3: CASTRRSRGYEQYF. DNA of the CDR3: TGTGCCAGCACCAGGCGTAGCAGAGGCTACGAGCAGTACTTC.

This chain links TRBV2 with TRBJ2-7; D may match TRBD1 or TRBD2 (6 bases each). The CDR3 runs 15 residues. Trimming cost V 6 bases and J 2 bases, with 17 bases left between them. CDR1 and CDR2 from the germline V gene are SNHLY and FYNNEI. The CDR3 DNA sequence: TGTGCCAGCAGCCAGGGGAGGCCCGCGACCTACGAGCAGTACTTC. Amino acids: CASSQGRPATYEQYF. Using reference TRBV2 and TRBJ2-7 for the parts outside the CDR3, the full variable domain is EPEVTQTPSHQVTQMGQEVILRCVPISNHLYFYWYRQILGQKVEFLVSFYNNEISEKSEIFDDQFSVERPDGSNFTLKIRSTKLEDSAMYFCASSQGRPATYEQYFGPGTRLTVT.

The rearrangement joins TRBV2 to TRBJ2-7; D tentatively reads TRBD1 or TRBD2 (5 bases each). The V end lost 6 bases, the J end lost 6 bases, and 18 bases lay between the germline ends. This CDR3 comprises 14 residues. Germline V lookup: CDR1 SNHLY, CDR2 FYNNEI. The CDR3 DNA reads TGTGCCAGCAGAATCCAAGGCACTGGGGGCGAGCAGTACTTC. This encodes CASRIQGTGGEQYF.

V usage is TRBV5-6 and J usage is TRBJ1-4; the D gene is possibly TRBD1 (5 bases). CDR3 length: 14 residues. Germline V gene sequence: CDR1 SGHDT, CDR2 YYEEEE. V was clipped by 5 bases and J by 3 bases, with 11 bases between them. CDR3 sequence: CASSAGRPNEKLFF. The CDR3 region has the DNA TGTGCCAGCAGTGCAGGGAGACCTAATGAAAAACTGTTTTTT.

The chain couples TRBV5-1 to TRBJ2-7, with D possibly matching TRBD2 (6 bases). Germline-derived CDR1 and CDR2 are SGHRS and YFSETQ. The length of the CDR3 is 14 residues. V shed 1 base and J shed 0 bases, with 8 bases lying between them. CDR3 protein: CASSLTSPSYEQYF. CDR3 in DNA: TGCGCCAGCAGCTTGACTAGCCCCTCCTACGAGCAGTACTTC.

The J gene is TRBJ2-7, the V gene TRBV6-5; either TRBD1 or TRBD2 may supply D (5 bases each). V lost 0 bases to trimming and J lost 5 bases, with 14 bases between them. The CDR3 runs 15 residues. CDR1 and CDR2 from the germline V gene are MNHEY and SVGAGI. The CDR3, as DNA: TGTGCCAGCAGTTACTCTCGGGACCCTCGAAACGAGCAGTACTTC. The encoded protein is CASSYSRDPRNEQYF.

CDR3 bases: TGTGCCAGCTCGCGGGGTCAGCGGGAGAGAGTAGACAATGAGCAGTTCTTC. Translating it yields CASSRGQRERVDNEQFF. This chain uses TRBV5-4 with TRBJ2-1; 8 nucleotides align to TRBD2. Germline V gene data show CDR1 as SGHNT and CDR2 as YYREEE (reference sequence). This CDR3 region has 17 residues. Unmatched junction bases numbered 17, after V lost 7 bases and J lost 5 bases. The entire variable domain, with the rest obtained from reference TRBV5-4 and TRBJ2-1, is as follows: ETGVTQSPTHLIKTRGQQVTLRCSSQSGHNTVSWYQQALGQGPQFIFQYYREEENGRGNFPPRFSGLQFPNYSSELNVNALELDDSALYLCASSRGQRERVDNEQFFGPGTRLTVL.

V gene TRBV6-5 combines with J gene TRBJ2-7; 11 nucleotides line up with TRBD1. The V gene's germline CDR1 is MNHEY and CDR2 SVGAGI. J lost 7 bases, V lost 6 bases, and 2 bases had no gene match. The CDR3 has 12 residues. CDR3 sequence (DNA): TGTGCCAGCAGCGGGACAGGGGGTGAGCAGTACTTC. Translation gives CASSGTGGEQYF.

CDR3 protein: CASSRPSGRASNTGELFF. CDR3 DNA sequence: TGTGCCAGTAGTCGCCCTAGCGGGAGGGCCTCGAACACCGGGGAGCTGTTTTTT. The chain couples TRBV19 to TRBJ2-2; TRBD2 agrees at 12 bases. The length of the CDR3 is 18 residues. Germline CDR1 and CDR2: LNHDA and SQIVND (reference sequence). The junction had 7 bases not matched to a gene; V was cut back by 5 bases and J by 0 bases.